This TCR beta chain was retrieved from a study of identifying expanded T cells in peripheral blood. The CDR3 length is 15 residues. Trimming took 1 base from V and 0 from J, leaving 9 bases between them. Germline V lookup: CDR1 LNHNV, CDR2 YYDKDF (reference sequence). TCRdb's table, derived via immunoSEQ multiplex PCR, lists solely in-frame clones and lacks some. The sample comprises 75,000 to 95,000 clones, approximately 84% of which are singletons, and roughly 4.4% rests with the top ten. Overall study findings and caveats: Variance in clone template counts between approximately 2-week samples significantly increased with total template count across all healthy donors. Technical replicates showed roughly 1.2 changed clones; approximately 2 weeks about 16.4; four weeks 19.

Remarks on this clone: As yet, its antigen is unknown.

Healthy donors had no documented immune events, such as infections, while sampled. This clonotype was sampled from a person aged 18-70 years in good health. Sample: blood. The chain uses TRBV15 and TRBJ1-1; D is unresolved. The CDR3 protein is CATSRVAGMNTEAFF. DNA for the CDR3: TGTGCCACCAGCAGAGTAGCGGGTATGAACACTGAAGCTTTCTTT.